Shown below are 5 T cell receptor beta chains from a single sample sequenced in a study of CD8 T cells in ankylosing spondylitis. Antigens for these TCRs are unknown. Each CDR3 protein gets one entry after TCRdb re-called the 5' RACE reads with MiXCR. The sample gives under 850,000 distinct CDR3 sequences, around a fifth of which show up once; 19% is in the top ten. Study-level findings and limits: A TCR beta motif of seven or eight highly homologous variants appeared characteristic of ankylosing spondylitis blood.

Sequenced: blood, either unsorted or a sorted T cell fraction (not recorded which). The receptors were gathered from a male donor with ankylosing spondylitis.

In this sample, this clonotype turned up a few times. V usage is TRBV5-1 and J usage is TRBJ1-5; a weak D match, TRBD1 (6 bases). V was pared by 4 bases and J by 7 bases, with 15 bases between. The CDR3 consists of 14 residues. Germline-derived CDR1 and CDR2 are SGHRS and YFSETQ. The CDR3 sequence: CASSTGFLGQPQHF. DNA for the CDR3: TGCGCCAGCAGCACAGGGTTCTTGGGCCAGCCCCAGCATTTT.

This clonotype turned up a few times. This chain links TRBV10-3 with TRBJ1-5; a weak D match, TRBD1 (6 bases). Per the germline V gene, CDR1 is ENHRY and CDR2 is SYGVKD. Trimming left V 4 bases short and J 9 bases short, with 16 bases between. The CDR3 runs 14 residues. The CDR3 DNA reads as TGTGCCATCAGTGCGAAGGGGGAGATGTGGCCCCAGCATTTT. Translated: CAISAKGEMWPQHF.

In its sample, this clonotype was seen a few times. The chain recombines TRBV20-1 with TRBJ1-1; possible D gene TRBD1, 6 bases. Trimming cost V 0 bases and J 2 bases, with 10 bases left between them. The CDR3 length is 14 residues. Germline lookup yields CDR1 DFQATT and CDR2 SNEGSKA (reference sequence). The CDR3 loop is CSARDDRLNTEAFF. The CDR3 DNA reads as TGCAGTGCTAGAGACGACAGGCTCAACACTGAAGCTTTCTTT.

This chain connects TRBV27 to TRBJ1-1; D not resolved. Germline CDR1 MNHEY, CDR2 SMNVEV (reference sequence). V was trimmed by 3 bases and J by 6 bases, leaving 11 bases between them. The CDR3 has 13 amino acids. CDR3: CASSFQAASEAFF. The CDR3 nucleotides read TGTGCCAGCAGTTTTCAGGCTGCATCTGAAGCTTTCTTT.

The chain links TRBV6-1 to TRBJ2-7; D is possibly TRBD1 (7 bases). Deletions cut 4 bases from V and 6 bases from J, with 22 bases between. The V gene's germline CDR1 is MNHNS and CDR2 SASEGT. The CDR3 extends over 16 amino acids. The CDR3 sequence: CASSVPTGRGIGEQYF. The CDR3 nucleotides read TGTGCCAGCAGTGTCCCGACAGGGCGCGGGATTGGCGAGCAGTACTTC.